What follows are 12 T cell receptor beta chains derived from one specimen sequenced in a study of long-term antiretroviral therapy in people with HIV. The run of the v3.0 immunoSEQ assay was at survey level. TCRdb's table, derived via immunoSEQ multiplex PCR, lists solely in-frame clones and lacks some. The sample yields over 25,000 clones, around 90% seen once. The sequenced sample was unsorted PBMCs, obtained 3.2 years before starting antiretroviral therapy. The receptors originated from a man aged 50 or older with HIV.

This rearrangement joins TRBV7-9 to TRBJ1-5; D perhaps matches TRBD1 (5 bases). V was shortened by 5 bases and J by 3 bases, with 11 bases between the two germline ends. Germline V gene data show CDR1 as SEHNR and CDR2 as FQNEAQ (reference sequence). The CDR3 is 14 residues long. CDR3 amino acids: CASSRTGVNQPQHF. CDR3 nucleotide sequence: TGTGCCAGCAGCCGAACAGGAGTCAATCAGCCCCAGCATTTT.

This clone was observed a single time. The chain links TRBV7-9 to TRBJ2-1; 12 bases are a match to TRBD2. The V and J ends lost 5 bases and 8 bases, in that order; junction bases with no gene match: 4. The CDR3 sequence is 14 residues long. From germline, CDR1 is SEHNR and CDR2 FQNEAQ (reference sequence). The CDR3 DNA is TGTGCCAGCAGCCGGACTAGCGGGGTGGATGAGCAGTTCTTC. Its translation: CASSRTSGVDEQFF.

This clone was seen once. This chain joins TRBV15 and TRBJ1-2; D not resolved. The CDR3 is made up of 14 amino acids. V dropped 0 bases and J dropped 6 bases, with 11 bases sitting between them. CDR1 is LNHNV and CDR2 is YYDKDF in the germline V gene (reference sequence). CDR3 sequence: CATSRDMGGNGYTF. The CDR3 DNA reads TGTGCCACCAGCAGAGATATGGGAGGGAATGGCTACACCTTC.

V and J are TRBV14 and TRBJ2-3, with D hard to call. V lost 4 bases and J lost 4, with 15 bases in between. The CDR3 spans 15 residues. CDR1 is SGHDN and CDR2 is FVKESK in the germline V gene. CDR3 in amino acids: CASSRIVGFADTQYF. Written as DNA, the CDR3 is TGTGCCAGCAGCCGAATAGTCGGATTCGCAGATACGCAGTATTTT.

This clone appeared a single time. In DNA, the CDR3 is TGTGCCAGCAGCTCGACCGGGACAGGTTCCGCCGAGCAGTACTTC. Its translation is CASSSTGTGSAEQYF. The gene calls are TRBV7-3 and TRBJ2-7; the match to TRBD1 covers 8 bases. This CDR3 has 15 residues. J lost 6 bases, V lost 4 bases, and 11 bases had no gene match. From germline, CDR1 is SGHTA and CDR2 FQGTGA.

The chain uses TRBV10-2 and TRBJ2-1; no clear D gene. V was cut by 3 bases and J by 0 bases, with 9 bases left in between. This CDR3 has 15 amino acids. Germline CDR1 WSHSY, CDR2 SAAADI. CDR3 sequence: CASSEGRNSYNEQFF. DNA for the CDR3: TGCGCCAGCAGTGAAGGACGGAACTCCTACAATGAGCAGTTCTTC.

Here the CDR3 reads CASSRDYQETQYF. The CDR3 coding sequence is TGCGCCAGCAGTAGGGACTACCAAGAGACCCAGTACTTC. V usage is TRBV10-2 and J usage is TRBJ2-5, with D possibly matching TRBD2 (6 bases). The CDR3 is 13 residues long. CDR1 is WSHSY and CDR2 is SAAADI in the germline V gene. V gave up 5 bases and J gave up 0 bases, with 7 bases separating them.

The chain joins TRBV12-5 to TRBJ2-2, with D maybe TRBD2 (5 bases). The CDR3 consists of 14 residues. Between the trimmed V and J ends, which lost 1 base and 4 bases, there was a span of 7 bases. Germline CDR1 is LGHNT and CDR2 is FRNRAP. The CDR3 nucleotides are TGTGCTAGTGGTTTGGGAGGGTCCACCGGGGAGCTGTTTTTT. It translates to CASGLGGSTGELFF.

The CDR3 reads CASSLIGGLAGWAQYF. CDR3 in DNA: TGTGCCAGCAGTTTAATTGGTGGACTAGCGGGATGGGCGCAGTATTTT. The chain has TRBV7-9 and TRBJ2-3, with 12 bases fitting TRBD2. Looked up from germline, CDR1 is SEHNR and CDR2 is FQNEAQ (reference sequence). V trimming: 6 bases; J trimming: 10 bases; junction bases outside the gene matches: 14. The CDR3 is made up of 16 amino acids.

The chain is built from TRBV5-1 and TRBJ2-1; 9 bases map to TRBD2. V gave up 4 bases and J gave up 3 bases; unmatched junction bases: 11. CDR3 length: 17 amino acids. In germline, CDR1 is SGHRS, CDR2 YFSETQ. The CDR3: CASSKLAGGPLYNEQFF. Here the CDR3 DNA reads TGCGCCAGCAGCAAGCTTGCGGGGGGGCCCCTCTACAATGAGCAGTTCTTC.

This chain connects TRBV7-9 to TRBJ2-7; 10 bases align to TRBD1. From germline, CDR1 is SEHNR and CDR2 FQNEAQ (reference sequence). V was clipped by 4 bases and J by 3 bases; unmatched bases: 6. This CDR3 has 15 amino acids. The CDR3 DNA is TGTGCCAGCAGCTCCGGCGGGACAGGGGACTACGAGCAGTACTTC. Residues: CASSSGGTGDYEQYF.

The chain carries TRBV30 and TRBJ1-5; no definite D call. In germline, CDR1 is GTSNPN, CDR2 SVGIG (reference sequence). This CDR3 contains 17 residues. Trimming removed 0 bases at V and 0 bases at J, with 15 bases between. CDR3 in DNA: TGTGCCTGGAGTGTTGGGTTAGGGAGAAATAGCAATCAGCCCCAGCATTTT. Translation: CAWSVGLGRNSNQPQHF.